This T cell receptor beta chain was profiled in a study of T cell repertoires in cytomegalovirus infection. Study-wide context: Shared public TCR beta signatures pointed to both CMV infection and a matching HLA type.

TCRdb fed the reads into MiXCR, producing one record per CDR3 protein. The table includes fewer than 350,000 distinct CDR3 sequences, more than 8% detected once. Germline CDR1 reads GTSNPN; CDR2 reads SVGIG (reference sequence). Between the trimmed V and J ends, which lost 7 bases and 1 base, there was a span of 10 bases. The CDR3 consists of 12 residues. Whole-study findings and limits: In two of eight donors, the top clonotype was HLA-C-restricted CMV-specific.

This clonotype was observed a few times. Its matching antigen is unknown. This TCR was sampled from a human donor in good health (CMV status not recorded). Some clones in this sample may be carry-over from other donors' samples. The material sequenced was PBMCs. The chain is built from TRBV30 and TRBJ1-1; D possibly corresponds to TRBD1 (5 bases). CDR3 amino acids: CASKQENTEAFF. The CDR3 DNA follows: TGTGCCTCGAAACAGGAGAACACTGAAGCTTTCTTT. The full variable domain, rest sourced from reference TRBV30 and TRBJ1-1, is SQTIHQWPATLVQPVGSPLSLECTVEGTSNPNLYWYRQAAGRGLQLLFYSVGIGQISSEVPQNLSASRPQDRQFILSSKKLLLSDSGFYLCASKQENTEAFFGQGTRLTVV.